The next 20 T cell receptor beta chains were all read from a single sample in a study of spatial heterogeneity in lung cancer. Time point of the sample: blood at routine non-recurrence follow-up after resection. Extraction of whole RNA from tumor, nontumor lung or frozen PBMC preceded unsorted sequencing. TCRdb recomputed calls from the 5' RACE reads with MiXCR, one row per CDR3 protein. The data hold some 110,000 distinct CDR3 sequences, with more than 10% observed a single time. The source was PBMCs, collected at follow-up. The receptors derive from a male donor with early-stage non-small cell lung cancer.

This clonotype was counted only a few times. The chain is built from TRBV12-5 and TRBJ1-1; a possible D gene is TRBD1 (5 bases). This CDR3 contains 17 residues. Germline CDR1 and CDR2: LGHNT and FRNRAP. V was pared by 0 bases and J by 0 bases, with 14 bases between. The CDR3 is CASGLVQGAGVNTEAFF. CDR3 DNA: TGTGCTAGTGGTTTGGTACAAGGGGCCGGTGTGAACACTGAAGCTTTCTTT. Complete variable domain (other parts from reference TRBV12-5 and TRBJ1-1): DARVTQTPRHKVTEMGQEVTMRCQPILGHNTVFWYRQTMMQGLELLAYFRNRAPLDDSGMPKDRFSAEMPDATLATLKIQPSEPRDSAVYFCASGLVQGAGVNTEAFFGQGTRLTVV.

The V call is TRBV20-1, the J call TRBJ1-1; no reliable D call. The germline CDR1 and CDR2 sequences are DFQATT and SNEGSKA (reference sequence). V was pared by 1 base and J by 2 bases, with 5 bases between. The CDR3 consists of 12 residues. Written as DNA, the CDR3 is TGCAGTGCTAGAGCGGGCAACACTGAAGCTTTCTTT. The encoded protein is CSARAGNTEAFF.

This clonotype was seen a handful of times. This chain connects TRBV3-1 to TRBJ2-1, with 10 bases matching TRBD1. V lost 0 bases and J lost 8; bases outside the gene matches: 13. This CDR3 is built from 18 residues. Germline-derived CDR1 and CDR2 are LGHDT and YNNKEL (reference sequence). The CDR3 sequence: CASSQDVATGGLVDEQFF. CDR3 DNA: TGTGCCAGCAGCCAAGATGTCGCGACAGGGGGCCTTGTCGATGAGCAGTTCTTC.

V is TRBV10-2 and J is TRBJ1-2; D remains unclear. The germline CDR1 and CDR2 sequences are WSHSY and SAAADI. CDR3 length equals 13 residues. V was shortened by 2 bases and J by 1 base, with 5 bases between the two germline ends. The CDR3 loop reads CASSETVNYGYTF. The CDR3 DNA is TGCGCCAGCAGTGAGACGGTTAACTATGGCTACACCTTC.

This clonotype was detected a few times. V usage is TRBV12-3 or TRBV12-4 and J usage is TRBJ1-2, with TRBD1 as a possible D gene (6 bases). The CDR3 length is 14 residues. Trimming pared 6 bases from V and 0 bases from J, leaving 11 bases between. The CDR3 protein is CASREQGANYGYTF. The CDR3 DNA reads TGTGCCAGCAGGGAACAGGGCGCTAACTATGGCTACACCTTC.

This clonotype was seen at least ten times. The chain employs TRBV5-1 and TRBJ1-1, with D unresolved. This CDR3 comprises 15 residues. Trimming took off 4 bases at V and 1 base at J, with 14 bases between the two ends. Germline CDR1 and CDR2: SGHRS and YFSETQ. CDR3 amino acids: CASSLSGTWNTEAFF. CDR3 sequence (DNA): TGCGCCAGCAGCCTTTCGGGCACCTGGAACACTGAAGCTTTCTTT.

This clonotype has a handful of counts. CDR3 DNA: TGCGCCAGCAGCTCGGACGTAGAGACCCAGTACTTC. Translated, it gives CASSSDVETQYF. The J gene is TRBJ2-5, the V gene TRBV5-1; D is undetermined. The ends were cut back, 3 bases at V and 4 bases at J, with 7 bases in the middle. The germline V gene encodes CDR1 SGHRS and CDR2 YFSETQ. This CDR3 contains 12 residues. Based on the CDR3 plus reference TRBV5-1 and TRBJ2-5, the full variable domain is KAGVTQTPRYLIKTRGQQVTLSCSPISGHRSVSWYQQTPGQGLQFLFEYFSETQRNKGNFPGRFSGRQFSNSRSEMNVSTLELGDSALYLCASSSDVETQYFGPGTRLLVL.

This clonotype was found once. In DNA form, the CDR3 reads TGTGCCAGCAGTTACCAACCATGGAACACTGAAGCTTTCTTT. This encodes CASSYQPWNTEAFF. This chain links TRBV6-2 or TRBV6-3 with TRBJ1-1; unclear D gene. The CDR3 loop spans 14 amino acids. Germline-derived CDR1 and CDR2 are MNHEY and SVGEGT. Trimming took off 2 bases at V and 1 base at J, with 8 bases between the two ends.

The chain recombines TRBV6-5 with TRBJ1-6, with TRBD1 as a possible D gene (6 bases). Germline CDR1 reads MNHEY; CDR2 reads SVGAGI. V gave up 2 bases and J gave up 6 bases, with 11 bases separating them. CDR3 length: 15 amino acids. This CDR3 is CASSYGGHPNSPLHF. CDR3 sequence (DNA): TGTGCCAGCAGTTACGGGGGACACCCTAATTCACCCCTCCACTTT.

The chain employs TRBV6-6 and TRBJ1-2, with D possibly being TRBD1 (6 bases). V lost 6 bases to trimming and J lost 4 bases, with 15 bases between them. The germline V gene has CDR1 MNHNY and CDR2 SVGAGI (reference sequence). The CDR3 totals 14 residues. The CDR3 bases are TGTGCCAGCAGGAGCGGGGGCAGGGGCTATGGCTACACCTTC. Translating it yields CASRSGGRGYGYTF.

The V and J genes are TRBV28 and TRBJ1-5; D not certain. With 7 bases removed from V and 2 bases from J, the gap between germline ends came to 24 bases. The CDR3 contains 18 residues. Per the germline V gene, CDR1 is MDHEN and CDR2 is SYDVKM. Written as DNA, the CDR3 is TGTGCCAGCAATCCAATGACCCTGGCTAGAAGGGGCAATCAGCCCCAGCATTTT. It yields the protein CASNPMTLARRGNQPQHF.

The rearrangement links TRBV5-1 to TRBJ2-5; D gene unclear. There are 14 residues in the CDR3. Germline CDR1 SGHRS, CDR2 YFSETQ. V lost 0 bases and J 1 base, leaving 7 bases between the germline ends. This CDR3 is CASSLEGTQETQYF. The CDR3 DNA follows: TGCGCCAGCAGCTTGGAGGGTACCCAAGAGACCCAGTACTTC.

The V gene is TRBV15, the J gene TRBJ2-1, with D perhaps assigned TRBD1 or TRBD2 (5 bases each). The CDR3 is 16 residues long. Trimming stripped 0 bases from V and 9 bases from J, with 18 bases between. Germline values: CDR1 LNHNV, CDR2 YYDKDF (reference sequence). The CDR3 is CATSRDHGEGRAEQFF. The CDR3 coding sequence is TGTGCCACCAGCAGAGATCATGGTGAGGGGCGCGCTGAGCAGTTCTTC.

This clonotype was counted only a few times. The V call is TRBV6-2 or TRBV6-3, the J call TRBJ2-1; no reliable D call. The germline gives CDR1 MNHEY, CDR2 SVGEGT. The CDR3 contains 11 residues. Trimming removed 2 bases at V and 12 bases at J, with 8 bases between. The chain's CDR3 is CASSYVGWQFF. DNA of the CDR3: TGTGCCAGCAGTTACGTCGGGTGGCAGTTCTTC.

This clonotype has just a few counts. The chain's CDR3 is CSAEGGYYGYTF. The CDR3 region has the DNA TGCAGTGCTGAGGGGGGATACTATGGCTACACCTTC. This sequence joins TRBV20-1 and TRBJ1-2; D might be TRBD1 (6 bases). Germline V CDR1 and CDR2: DFQATT, SNEGSKA (reference sequence). The CDR3 totals 12 residues. The V gene lost 5 bases and the J gene lost 3 bases, with 10 bases spanning the gap.

A few counts support this clonotype. V and J are TRBV6-1 and TRBJ2-5; D not certain. The V end was cut by 3 bases, the J end by 2 bases, with 13 bases between. The CDR3 totals 15 residues. Germline V gene sequence: CDR1 MNHNS, CDR2 SASEGT. CDR3 coding DNA: TGTGCCAGCAGTGAGGGCCACTCGGTTCAAGAGACCCAGTACTTC. Protein sequence: CASSEGHSVQETQYF.

This clonotype was seen repeatedly, ten times or more. The chain uses TRBV28 and TRBJ2-7, with TRBD2 matching 9 bases. V shed 8 bases, J shed 3 bases, and the junction held 11 bases outside the gene matches. The CDR3 covers 15 residues. Germline V gene data show CDR1 as MDHEN and CDR2 as SYDVKM. CDR3 in amino acids: CASYEGGGAGYEQYF. The CDR3, as DNA: TGTGCCAGCTACGAAGGCGGGGGGGCGGGCTACGAGCAGTACTTC.

At least ten counts were recorded for this clonotype. This sequence joins TRBV7-2 and TRBJ1-2, with 8 bases that match TRBD1. Germline values: CDR1 SGHTA, CDR2 FQGNSA. V trimming: 5 bases; J trimming: 6 bases; junction bases outside the gene matches: 14. The CDR3 is 16 residues long. The CDR3 loop is CASSRGDRIISDGYTF. The CDR3, as DNA: TGTGCCAGCAGCAGAGGGGACAGGATCATCTCGGATGGCTACACCTTC.

This rearrangement joins TRBV27 to TRBJ1-1; D perhaps matches TRBD1 (5 bases). V lost 5 bases to trimming and J lost 5 bases, with 15 bases between them. This CDR3 has 14 residues. The germline V gene encodes CDR1 MNHEY and CDR2 SMNVEV (reference sequence). CDR3 DNA: TGTGCCAGCAGTAATCATCAGGGAGGGACTGAAGCTTTCTTT. It yields the protein CASSNHQGGTEAFF.

CDR3 residues: CASSQDWEGDTQYF. DNA for the CDR3: TGCGCCAGCAGCCAAGATTGGGAGGGAGATACGCAGTATTTT. This sequence joins TRBV4-1 and TRBJ2-3; TRBD2 aligns across 7 bases. The germline V gene encodes CDR1 MGHRA and CDR2 YSYEKL. This CDR3 is 14 amino acids long. Trimming cost V 0 bases and J 5 bases; bases outside gene matches: 2.